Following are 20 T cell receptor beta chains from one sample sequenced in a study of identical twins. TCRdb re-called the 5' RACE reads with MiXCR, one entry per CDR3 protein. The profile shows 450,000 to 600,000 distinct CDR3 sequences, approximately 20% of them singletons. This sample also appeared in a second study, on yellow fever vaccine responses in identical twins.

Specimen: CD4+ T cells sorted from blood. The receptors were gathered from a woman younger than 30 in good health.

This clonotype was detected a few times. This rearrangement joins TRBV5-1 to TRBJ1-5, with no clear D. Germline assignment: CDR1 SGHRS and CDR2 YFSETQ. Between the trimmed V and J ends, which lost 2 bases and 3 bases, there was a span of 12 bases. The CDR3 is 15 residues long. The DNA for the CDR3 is TGCGCCAGCAGCTTTAGAGTGACCTACAATCAGCCCCAGCATTTT. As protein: CASSFRVTYNQPQHF.

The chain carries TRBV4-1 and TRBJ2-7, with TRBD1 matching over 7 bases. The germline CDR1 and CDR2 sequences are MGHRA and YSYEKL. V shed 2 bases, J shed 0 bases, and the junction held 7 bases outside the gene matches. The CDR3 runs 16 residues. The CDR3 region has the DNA TGCGCCAGCAGCCAACAAGGACAGGTTTTCTCCTACGAGCAGTACTTC. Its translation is CASSQQGQVFSYEQYF.

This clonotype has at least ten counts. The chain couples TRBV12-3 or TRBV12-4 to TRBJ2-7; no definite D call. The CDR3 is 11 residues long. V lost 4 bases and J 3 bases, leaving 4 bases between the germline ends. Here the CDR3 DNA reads TGTGCCAGCAGTTCTATCTACGAGCAGTACTTC. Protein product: CASSSIYEQYF.

CDR3: CSASPPDRDSTDTQYF. CDR3 bases: TGCAGTGCTAGCCCCCCGGACAGGGACAGCACAGATACGCAGTATTTT. The chain carries TRBV20-1 and TRBJ2-3, with TRBD1 matching 8 bases. Germline V gene lookup returns CDR1 DFQATT and CDR2 SNEGSKA (reference sequence). CDR3 length equals 16 residues. The trim removed 3 bases at V and 0 bases at J, leaving 8 bases unmatched.

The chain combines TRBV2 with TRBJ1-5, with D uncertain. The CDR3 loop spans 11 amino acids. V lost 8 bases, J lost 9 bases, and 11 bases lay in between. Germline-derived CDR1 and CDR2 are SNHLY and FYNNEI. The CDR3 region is CASAYQGPQHF. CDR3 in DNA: TGTGCCAGCGCCTACCAAGGGCCCCAGCATTTT. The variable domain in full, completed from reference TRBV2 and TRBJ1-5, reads EPEVTQTPSHQVTQMGQEVILRCVPISNHLYFYWYRQILGQKVEFLVSFYNNEISEKSEIFDDQFSVERPDGSNFTLKIRSTKLEDSAMYFCASAYQGPQHFGDGTRLSIL.

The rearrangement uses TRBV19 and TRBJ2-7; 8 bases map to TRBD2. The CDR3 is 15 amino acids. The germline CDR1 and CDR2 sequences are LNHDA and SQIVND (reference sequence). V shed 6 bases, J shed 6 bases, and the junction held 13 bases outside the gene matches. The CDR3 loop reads CASSAISGSFVEQYF. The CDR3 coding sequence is TGTGCCAGTAGCGCAATCAGCGGGAGCTTTGTCGAGCAGTACTTC.

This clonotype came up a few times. Here the CDR3 DNA reads TGCAGTGCTAGAGATCCCCAGGGACAGAGCTACAATGAGCAGTTCTTC. It encodes CSARDPQGQSYNEQFF. The chain carries TRBV20-1 and TRBJ2-1; TRBD1 matches 7 bases. The CDR3 runs 16 residues. J was trimmed by 3 bases and V by 0 bases; bases with no gene match: 8. The V gene's germline CDR1 is DFQATT and CDR2 SNEGSKA (reference sequence).

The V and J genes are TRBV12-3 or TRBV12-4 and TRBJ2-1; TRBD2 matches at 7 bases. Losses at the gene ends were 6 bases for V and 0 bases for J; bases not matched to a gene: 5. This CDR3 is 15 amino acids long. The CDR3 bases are TGTGCCAGCAGCCAAAGCGGGACCTCCTACAATGAGCAGTTCTTC. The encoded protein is CASSQSGTSYNEQFF.

The CDR3 sequence is CARQTSEYQETQYF. The CDR3 bases are TGTGCCAGACAGACTAGCGAATACCAAGAGACCCAGTACTTC. This chain links TRBV2 with TRBJ2-5; TRBD2 matches 8 bases. This CDR3 has 14 residues. The trim removed 9 bases at V and 0 bases at J, leaving 6 bases unmatched. Per the germline V gene, CDR1 is SNHLY and CDR2 is FYNNEI.

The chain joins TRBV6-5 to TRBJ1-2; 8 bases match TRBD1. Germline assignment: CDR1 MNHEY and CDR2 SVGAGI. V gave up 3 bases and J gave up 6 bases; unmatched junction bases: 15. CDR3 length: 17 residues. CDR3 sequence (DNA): TGTGCCAGCAGTTATCGCGTCAGGGGGCTGGTTATGGATGGCTACACCTTC. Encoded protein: CASSYRVRGLVMDGYTF.

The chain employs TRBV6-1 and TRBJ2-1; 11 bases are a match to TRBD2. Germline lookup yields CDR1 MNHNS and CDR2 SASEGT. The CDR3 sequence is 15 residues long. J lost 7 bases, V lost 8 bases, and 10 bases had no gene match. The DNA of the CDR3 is TGTGCCAGCCGAACTAGCGGGGGAAACGGGAATGAGCAGTTCTTC. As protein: CASRTSGGNGNEQFF.

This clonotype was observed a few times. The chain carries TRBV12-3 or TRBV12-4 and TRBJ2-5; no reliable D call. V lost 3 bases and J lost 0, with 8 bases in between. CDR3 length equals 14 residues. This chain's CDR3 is CASSFRSHQETQYF. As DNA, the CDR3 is TGTGCCAGCAGTTTCCGCTCTCACCAAGAGACCCAGTACTTC.

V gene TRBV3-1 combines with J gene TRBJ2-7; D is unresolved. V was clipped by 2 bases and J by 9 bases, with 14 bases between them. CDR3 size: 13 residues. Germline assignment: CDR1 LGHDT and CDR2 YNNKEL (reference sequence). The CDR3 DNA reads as TGTGCCAGCAGCCAAAATACCGGCGTAAGGCAGTACTTC. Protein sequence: CASSQNTGVRQYF.

The CDR3 protein is CASSLGAGLVKNEQFF. DNA for the CDR3: TGCGCCAGCAGCTTGGGAGCGGGACTAGTTAAAAATGAGCAGTTCTTC. V usage is TRBV5-1 and J usage is TRBJ2-1; 8 nucleotides agree with TRBD2. The germline V gene has CDR1 SGHRS and CDR2 YFSETQ. This CDR3 has 16 residues. With V trimmed by 0 bases and J by 7 bases, 9 bases remained unmatched. Drawing the rest from reference TRBV5-1 and TRBJ2-1, the complete variable domain is KAGVTQTPRYLIKTRGQQVTLSCSPISGHRSVSWYQQTPGQGLQFLFEYFSETQRNKGNFPGRFSGRQFSNSRSEMNVSTLELGDSALYLCASSLGAGLVKNEQFFGPGTRLTVL.

The chain's CDR3 is CASGLEETQYF. CDR3 coding DNA: TGTGCCAGCGGTCTAGAGGAGACCCAGTACTTC. V and J are TRBV7-8 and TRBJ2-5, with D unresolved. The V gene's germline CDR1 is SGHVS and CDR2 FQNEAQ. The CDR3 is 11 residues long. Deletions cut 8 bases from V and 5 bases from J, with 9 bases between.

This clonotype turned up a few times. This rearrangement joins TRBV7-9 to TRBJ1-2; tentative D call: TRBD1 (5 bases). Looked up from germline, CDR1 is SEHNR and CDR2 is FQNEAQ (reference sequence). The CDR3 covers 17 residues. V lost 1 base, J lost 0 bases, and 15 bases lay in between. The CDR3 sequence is CASSLGNLRGANYGYTF. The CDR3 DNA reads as TGTGCCAGCAGCTTAGGAAACCTGCGAGGGGCTAACTATGGCTACACCTTC.

Here the CDR3 DNA reads TGTGCCAGCAGCCAAGAGCCCGGTATCTACAATGAGCAGTTCTTC. Translated: CASSQEPGIYNEQFF. The V and J genes are TRBV3-1 and TRBJ2-1, with D uncertain. The CDR3 runs 15 residues. V gave up 0 bases and J gave up 3 bases, with 9 bases separating them. Germline V gene lookup returns CDR1 LGHDT and CDR2 YNNKEL (reference sequence).

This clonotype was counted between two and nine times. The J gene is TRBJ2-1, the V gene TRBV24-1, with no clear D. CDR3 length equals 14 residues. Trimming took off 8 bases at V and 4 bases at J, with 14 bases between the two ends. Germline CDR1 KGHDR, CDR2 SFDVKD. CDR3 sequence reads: CATKGTAPYNEQFF. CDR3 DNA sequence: TGTGCCACCAAAGGAACAGCACCGTACAATGAGCAGTTCTTC.

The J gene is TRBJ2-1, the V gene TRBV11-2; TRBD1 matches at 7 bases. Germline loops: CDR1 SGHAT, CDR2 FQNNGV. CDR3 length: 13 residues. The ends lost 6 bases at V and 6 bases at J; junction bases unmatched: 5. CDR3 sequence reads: CASRTGFVNEQFF. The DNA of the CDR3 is TGTGCCAGCAGGACAGGGTTCGTCAATGAGCAGTTCTTC.

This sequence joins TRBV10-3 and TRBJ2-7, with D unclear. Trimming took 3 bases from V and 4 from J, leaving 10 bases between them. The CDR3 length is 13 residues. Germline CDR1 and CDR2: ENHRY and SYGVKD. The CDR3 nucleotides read TGTGCCATCAGTGATCGAGGAACGTACGAGCAGTACTTC. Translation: CAISDRGTYEQYF.